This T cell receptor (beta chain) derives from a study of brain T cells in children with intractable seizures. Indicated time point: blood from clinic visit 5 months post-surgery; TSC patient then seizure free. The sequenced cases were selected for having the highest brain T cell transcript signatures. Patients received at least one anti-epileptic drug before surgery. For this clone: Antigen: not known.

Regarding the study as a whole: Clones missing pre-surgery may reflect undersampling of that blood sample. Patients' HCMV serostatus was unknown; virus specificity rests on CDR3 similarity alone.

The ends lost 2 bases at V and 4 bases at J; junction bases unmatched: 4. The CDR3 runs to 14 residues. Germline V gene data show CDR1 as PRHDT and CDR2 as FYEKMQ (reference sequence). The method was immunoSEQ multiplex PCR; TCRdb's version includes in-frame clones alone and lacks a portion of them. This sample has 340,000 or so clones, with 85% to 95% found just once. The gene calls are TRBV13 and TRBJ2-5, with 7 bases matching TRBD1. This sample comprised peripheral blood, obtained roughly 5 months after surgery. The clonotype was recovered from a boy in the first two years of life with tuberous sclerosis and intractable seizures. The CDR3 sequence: CASSLRGGGETQYF. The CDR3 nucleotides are TGTGCCAGCAGCTTACGAGGGGGCGGAGAGACCCAGTACTTC.